This T cell receptor beta chain was recorded in a study of shared clonotypes between healthy human individuals. Notes on the study in general: Clonotype sharing among donors was thought likely to change with sequencing depth.

This clone was counted ten times or more. Its target is not known. CDR3 size: 11 residues. V was cut by 1 base and J by 10 bases, with 8 bases left in between. Germline V CDR1 and CDR2: SQVTM, ANQGSEA. Adult donors, all healthy and HIV-negative, had no recent acute infections or vaccinations. Donors, without exception, were Caucasian adults residing in Nashville, Tennessee. The unsorted samples took 90 million to 95 million PBMCs to get genomic DNA. Produced via immunoSEQ multiplex PCR; TCRdb's table is partial and in-frame only. The profile shows 75,000 to 100,000 clones, over 40% of them singletons. The receptor comes from a woman aged 40-49 years in good health. Some clones in this sample may be carry-over from other donors' samples. This sequence joins TRBV29-1 and TRBJ2-1; D uncertain. The sample taken for sequencing was PBMCs. CDR3 DNA: TGCAGCGTTGAAGGATTGGGGGAGCAGTTCTTC. It codes for CSVEGLGEQFF.